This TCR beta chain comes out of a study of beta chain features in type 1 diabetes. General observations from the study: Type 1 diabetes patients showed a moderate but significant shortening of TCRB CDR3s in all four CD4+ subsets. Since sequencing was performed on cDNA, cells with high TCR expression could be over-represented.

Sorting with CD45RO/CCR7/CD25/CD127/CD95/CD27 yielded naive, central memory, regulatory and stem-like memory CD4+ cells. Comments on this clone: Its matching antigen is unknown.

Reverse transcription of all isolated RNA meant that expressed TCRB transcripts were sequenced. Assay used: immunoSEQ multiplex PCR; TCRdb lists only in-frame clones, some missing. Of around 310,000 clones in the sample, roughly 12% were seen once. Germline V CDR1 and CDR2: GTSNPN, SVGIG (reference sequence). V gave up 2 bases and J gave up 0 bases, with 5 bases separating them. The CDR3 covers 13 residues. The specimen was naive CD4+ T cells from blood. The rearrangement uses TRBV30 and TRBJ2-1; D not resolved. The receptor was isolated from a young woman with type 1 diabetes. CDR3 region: CAWSLSSYNEQFF. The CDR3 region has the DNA TGTGCCTGGAGTCTGAGCTCCTACAATGAGCAGTTCTTC.